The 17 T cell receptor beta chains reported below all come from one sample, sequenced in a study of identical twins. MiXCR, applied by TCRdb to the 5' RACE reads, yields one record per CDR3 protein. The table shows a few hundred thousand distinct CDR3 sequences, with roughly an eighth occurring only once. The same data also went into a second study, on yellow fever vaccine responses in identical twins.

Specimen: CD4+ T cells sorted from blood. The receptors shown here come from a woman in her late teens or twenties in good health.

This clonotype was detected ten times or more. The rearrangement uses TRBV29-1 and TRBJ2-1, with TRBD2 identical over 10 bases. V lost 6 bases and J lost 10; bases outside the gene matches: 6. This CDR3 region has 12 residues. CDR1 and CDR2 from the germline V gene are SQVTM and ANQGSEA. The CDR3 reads CSVERGLAEQFF. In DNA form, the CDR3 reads TGCAGCGTAGAACGGGGACTAGCGGAGCAGTTCTTC.

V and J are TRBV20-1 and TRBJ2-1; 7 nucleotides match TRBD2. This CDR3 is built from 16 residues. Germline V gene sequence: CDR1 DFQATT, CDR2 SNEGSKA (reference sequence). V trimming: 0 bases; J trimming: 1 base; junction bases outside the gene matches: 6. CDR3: CSARDPAGESYNEQFF. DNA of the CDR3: TGCAGTGCTAGAGACCCTGCGGGGGAATCCTACAATGAGCAGTTCTTC.

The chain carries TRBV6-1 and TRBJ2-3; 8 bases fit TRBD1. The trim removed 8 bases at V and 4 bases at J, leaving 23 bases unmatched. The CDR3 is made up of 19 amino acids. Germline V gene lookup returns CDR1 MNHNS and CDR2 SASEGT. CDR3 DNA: TGTGCCAGCGCCACCCTCGGGACAGGTCCTCTCCGACCACCAGATACGCAGTATTTT. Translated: CASATLGTGPLRPPDTQYF.

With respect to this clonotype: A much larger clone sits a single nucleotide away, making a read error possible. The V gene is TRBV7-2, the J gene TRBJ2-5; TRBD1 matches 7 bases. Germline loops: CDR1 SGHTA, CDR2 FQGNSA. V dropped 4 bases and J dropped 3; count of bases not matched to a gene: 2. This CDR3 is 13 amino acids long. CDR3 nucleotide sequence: TGTGCCAGCAGCTCCGGACAGGAAGAGACCCAGTACTTC. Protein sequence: CASSSGQEETQYF. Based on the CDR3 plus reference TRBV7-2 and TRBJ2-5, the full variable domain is GAGVSQSPSNKVTEKGKDVELRCDPISGHTALYWYRQSLGQGLEFLIYFQGNSAPDKSGLPSDRFSAERTGGSVSTLTIQRTQQEDSAVYLCASSSGQEETQYFGPGTRLLVL.

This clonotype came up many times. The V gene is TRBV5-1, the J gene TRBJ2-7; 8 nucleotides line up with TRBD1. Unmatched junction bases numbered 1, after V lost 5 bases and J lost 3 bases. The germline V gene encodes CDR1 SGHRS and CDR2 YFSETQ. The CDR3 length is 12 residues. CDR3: CASSTGGYEQYF. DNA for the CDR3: TGCGCCAGCAGTACAGGGGGCTACGAGCAGTACTTC.

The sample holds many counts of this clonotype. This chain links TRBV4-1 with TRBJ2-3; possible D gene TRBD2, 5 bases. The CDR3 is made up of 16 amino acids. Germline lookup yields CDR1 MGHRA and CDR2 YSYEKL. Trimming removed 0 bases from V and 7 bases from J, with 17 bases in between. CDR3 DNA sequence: TGCGCCAGCAGCCAAGAATCTCGGGGAATCGGTAATACGCAGTATTTT. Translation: CASSQESRGIGNTQYF.

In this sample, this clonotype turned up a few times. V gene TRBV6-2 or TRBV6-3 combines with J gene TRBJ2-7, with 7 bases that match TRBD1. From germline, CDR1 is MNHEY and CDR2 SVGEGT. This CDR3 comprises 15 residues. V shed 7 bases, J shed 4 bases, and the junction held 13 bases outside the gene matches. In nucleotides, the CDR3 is TGTGCCAGCACCCCCCCGTACAGGGGCGCGTACGAGCAGTACTTC. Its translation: CASTPPYRGAYEQYF.

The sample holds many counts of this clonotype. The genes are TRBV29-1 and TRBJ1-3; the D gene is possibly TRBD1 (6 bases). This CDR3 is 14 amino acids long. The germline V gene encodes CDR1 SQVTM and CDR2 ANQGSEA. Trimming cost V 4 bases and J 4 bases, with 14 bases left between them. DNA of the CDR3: TGCAGCGTTGGCGTGGGGACACCCGGAAACACCATATATTTT. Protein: CSVGVGTPGNTIYF.

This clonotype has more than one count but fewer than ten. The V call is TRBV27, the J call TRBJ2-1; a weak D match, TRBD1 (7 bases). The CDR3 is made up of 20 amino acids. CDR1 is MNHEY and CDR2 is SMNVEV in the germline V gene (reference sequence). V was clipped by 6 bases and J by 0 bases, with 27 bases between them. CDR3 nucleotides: TGTGCCAGCAGCACGACAGGGAAGCGTCTAGCGCGAGGCTCCTACAATGAGCAGTTCTTC. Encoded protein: CASSTTGKRLARGSYNEQFF.

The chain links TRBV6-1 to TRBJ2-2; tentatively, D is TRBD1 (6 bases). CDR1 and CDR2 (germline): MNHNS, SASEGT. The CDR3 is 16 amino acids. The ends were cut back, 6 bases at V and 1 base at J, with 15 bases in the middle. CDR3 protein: CASRSTGTKNTGELFF. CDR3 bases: TGTGCCAGCAGATCGACCGGGACAAAGAACACCGGGGAGCTGTTTTTT.

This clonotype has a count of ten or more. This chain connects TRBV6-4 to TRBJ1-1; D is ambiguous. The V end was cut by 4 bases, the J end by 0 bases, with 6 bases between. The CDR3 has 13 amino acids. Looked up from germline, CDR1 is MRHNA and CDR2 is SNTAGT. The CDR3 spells CASSVSLNTEAFF. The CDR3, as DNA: TGTGCCAGCAGTGTTTCTCTGAACACTGAAGCTTTCTTT.

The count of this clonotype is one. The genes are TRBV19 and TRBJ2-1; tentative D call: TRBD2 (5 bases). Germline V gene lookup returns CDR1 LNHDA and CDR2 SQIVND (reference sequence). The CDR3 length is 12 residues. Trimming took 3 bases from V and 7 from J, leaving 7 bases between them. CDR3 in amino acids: CASSIPGNEQFF. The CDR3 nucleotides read TGTGCCAGTAGTATTCCGGGGAATGAGCAGTTCTTC.

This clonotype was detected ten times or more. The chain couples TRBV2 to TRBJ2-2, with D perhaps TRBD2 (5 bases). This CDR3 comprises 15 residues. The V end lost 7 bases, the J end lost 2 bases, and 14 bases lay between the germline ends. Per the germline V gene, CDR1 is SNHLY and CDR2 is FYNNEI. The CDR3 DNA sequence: TGTGCCAGCACCTTTGGACTTATAAACACCGGGGAGCTGTTTTTT. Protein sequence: CASTFGLINTGELFF.

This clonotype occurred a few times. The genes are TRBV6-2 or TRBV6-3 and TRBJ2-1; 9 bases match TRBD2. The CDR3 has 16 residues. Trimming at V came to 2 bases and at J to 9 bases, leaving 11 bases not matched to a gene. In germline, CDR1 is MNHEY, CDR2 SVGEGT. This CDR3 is CASSYRYGTSYSEQFF. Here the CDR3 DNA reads TGTGCCAGCAGTTACCGCTACGGGACTAGCTATAGTGAGCAGTTCTTC.

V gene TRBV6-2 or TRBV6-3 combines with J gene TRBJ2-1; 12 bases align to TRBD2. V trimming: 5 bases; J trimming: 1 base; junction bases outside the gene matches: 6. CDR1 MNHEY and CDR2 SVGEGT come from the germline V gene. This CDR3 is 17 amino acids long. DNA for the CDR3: TGTGCCAGCAGTCACGGACTAGCGGGATTATCCTACAATGAGCAGTTCTTC. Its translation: CASSHGLAGLSYNEQFF.

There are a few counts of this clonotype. The CDR3: CASSPPLAGGRDTDTQYF. DNA for the CDR3: TGCGCCAGCAGCCCTCCGCTAGCGGGGGGGCGTGACACAGATACGCAGTATTTT. This rearrangement joins TRBV5-1 to TRBJ2-3; 12 bases fit TRBD2. Trimming removed 4 bases from V and 2 bases from J; junction bases left unmatched: 11. The CDR3 totals 18 residues. Germline CDR1 and CDR2: SGHRS and YFSETQ. The full variable domain, rest sourced from reference TRBV5-1 and TRBJ2-3, is KAGVTQTPRYLIKTRGQQVTLSCSPISGHRSVSWYQQTPGQGLQFLFEYFSETQRNKGNFPGRFSGRQFSNSRSEMNVSTLELGDSALYLCASSPPLAGGRDTDTQYFGPGTRLTVL.

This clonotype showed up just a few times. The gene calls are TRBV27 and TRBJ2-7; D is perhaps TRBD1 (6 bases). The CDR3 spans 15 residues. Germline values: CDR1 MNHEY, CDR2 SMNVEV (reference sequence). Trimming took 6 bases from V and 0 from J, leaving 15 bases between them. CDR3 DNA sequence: TGTGCCAGCAGACGAGACAGGACCCTCTCCTACGAGCAGTACTTC. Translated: CASRRDRTLSYEQYF.